This TCR beta chain was observed in a study of cytomegalovirus exposure and HLA in healthy donors. The PCR had 60 Vbeta and 13 Jbeta primers. Profiling relied on immunoSEQ multiplex PCR, and the TCRdb table lists in-frame clones only, not all of them. The table has 55,000 to 80,000 clones, approximately 70% seen once. The V and J ends lost 1 base and 2 bases respectively, with 8 bases between them. The germline CDR1 and CDR2 sequences are LGHNA and YNFKEQ. CDR3 length: 14 amino acids. General study results and limits: Altogether, around 160 TCR beta chains were recorded as cytomegalovirus-associated.

About this clone: Its antigen is unknown.

The V call is TRBV4-2, the J call TRBJ1-2; D may be TRBD1 (6 bases). This TCR was sampled from a man between 40 and 49 years old in good health and CMV-seropositive. Sequencing input: PBMCs. The CDR3 DNA sequence: TGTGCCAGCAGCCAAGGACAGGCGAACTATGGCTACACCTTC. Protein product: CASSQGQANYGYTF.